This T cell receptor (beta chain) was recovered during a study of a mutant IDH1 vaccine in newly diagnosed glioma. Remarks on this clone: The antigen remains unidentified.

The time point denotes: week 23, last vaccination. Alongside topical imiquimod, each dose of vaccine comprised 300 ug of mutant IDH1 20-mer peptide. TCRdb's table, derived via immunoSEQ multiplex PCR, lists solely in-frame clones and lacks some. Of 35,000 to 50,000 clones listed, less than 95% were seen once; the top ten hold roughly 3.9%. Germline CDR1 LNHDA, CDR2 SQIVND (reference sequence). The V end lost 6 bases, the J end lost 10 bases, and 16 bases lay between the germline ends. CDR3 length: 14 amino acids. The sample consisted of PBMCs, taken from a glioma patient whose treatment included an IDH1 peptide vaccine. The clonotype was recovered from a man aged 50 to 60 with glioma. The rearrangement joins TRBV19 to TRBJ1-6, with a tentative D call TRBD1 (6 bases). CDR3 residues: CASRWGRGGSPLHF. Written as DNA, the CDR3 is TGTGCCAGTAGATGGGGCAGGGGTGGCTCACCCCTCCACTTT.